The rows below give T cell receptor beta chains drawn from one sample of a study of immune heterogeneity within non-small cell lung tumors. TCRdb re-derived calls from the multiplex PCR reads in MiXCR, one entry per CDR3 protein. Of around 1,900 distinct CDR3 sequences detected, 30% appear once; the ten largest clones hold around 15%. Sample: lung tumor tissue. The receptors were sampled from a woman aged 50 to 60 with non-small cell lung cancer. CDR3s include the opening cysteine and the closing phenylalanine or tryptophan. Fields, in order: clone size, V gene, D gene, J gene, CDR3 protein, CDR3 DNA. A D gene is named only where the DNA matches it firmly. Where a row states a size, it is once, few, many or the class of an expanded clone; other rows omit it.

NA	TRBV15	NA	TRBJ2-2	CAASRGPETGELFF	TGTGCCGCCAGCAGAGGTCCAGAAACCGGGGAGCTGTTTTTT
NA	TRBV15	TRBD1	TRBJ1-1	CATSRTTGTGDMNTEAFF	TGTGCCACCAGCAGAACCACCGGGACAGGGGATATGAACACTGAAGCTTTCTTT
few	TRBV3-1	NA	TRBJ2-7	CASSAGTDNVQYF	TGTGCCAGCAGTGCCGGGACCGACAACGTGCAGTACTTC
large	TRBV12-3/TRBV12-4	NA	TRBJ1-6	CASSFGDNSPLHF	TGTGCCAGCAGTTTTGGGGATAATTCACCCCTCCACTTT
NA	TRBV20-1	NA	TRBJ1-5	CSAGSRGTGQPQHF	TGCAGTGCTGGCTCCAGGGGAACGGGCCAGCCCCAGCATTTT
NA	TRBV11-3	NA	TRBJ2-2	CASSFIGTTNTGELFF	TGTGCCAGCAGCTTTATCGGGACAACGAACACCGGGGAGCTGTTTTTT
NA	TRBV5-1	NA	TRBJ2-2	CASSLMGANTGELFF	TGCGCCAGCAGCTTGATGGGGGCGAACACCGGGGAGCTGTTTTTT
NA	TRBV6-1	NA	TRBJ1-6	CASSEGGSGFYSPLRF	TGTGCCAGCAGTGAAGGAGGGTCGGGGTTCTATTCACCCCTCCGCTTT
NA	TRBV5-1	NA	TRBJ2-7	CASSPRPGDSYEQYF	TGCGCCAGCAGCCCGCGGCCAGGTGACAGCTACGAGCAGTACTTC
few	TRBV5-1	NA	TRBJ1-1	CASSVLPGSEQRAFF	TGCGCCAGCAGCGTCCTCCCCGGGAGCGAACAGAGGGCTTTCTTT
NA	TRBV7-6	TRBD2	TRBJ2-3	CASSLSGGPTDTQYF	TGTGCCAGCAGCCTTAGCGGGGGGCCCACAGATACGCAGTATTTT
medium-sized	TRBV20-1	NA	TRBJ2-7	CSAGRSSYEQYF	TGCAGTGCTGGACGGAGCTCCTACGAGCAGTACTTC
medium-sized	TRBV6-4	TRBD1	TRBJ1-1	CASSGPRGLKTEAFF	TGTGCCAGCAGTGGTCCCAGGGGGCTAAAAACTGAAGCTTTCTTT
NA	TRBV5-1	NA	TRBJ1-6	CASSMTADNSPLHF	TGCGCCAGCAGCATGACCGCCGATAATTCACCCCTCCACTTT
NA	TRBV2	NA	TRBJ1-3	CASFQAHTIYF	TGTGCCAGCTTCCAAGCGCACACCATATATTTT
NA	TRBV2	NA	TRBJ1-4	CASIFQQTTNEKLFF	TGTGCCAGCATTTTCCAGCAGACAACTAATGAAAAACTGTTTTTT
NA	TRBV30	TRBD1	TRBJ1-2	CAWNLRGQGYYGYTF	TGTGCCTGGAACCTCCGGGGACAGGGATACTATGGCTACACCTTC
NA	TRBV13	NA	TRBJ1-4	CASSSPRGEKVFF	TGTGCCAGCAGCTCACCCCGCGGTGAAAAAGTGTTTTTT
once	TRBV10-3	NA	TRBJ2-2	CAISDRETGELFF	TGTGCCATCAGTGACCGAGAGACCGGGGAGCTGTTTTTT
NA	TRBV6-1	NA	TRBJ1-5	CASGEGTAGVSNQPQHF	TGTGCCAGCGGTGAAGGGACGGCAGGGGTTAGCAATCAGCCCCAGCATTTT
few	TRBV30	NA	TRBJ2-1	CAWRGYNEQFF	TGTGCCTGGAGAGGGTACAATGAGCAGTTCTTC
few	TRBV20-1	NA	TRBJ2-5	CSASAALRMQETQYF	TGCAGTGCTAGCGCAGCCTTACGAATGCAAGAGACCCAGTACTTC
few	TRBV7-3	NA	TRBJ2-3	CASSLMGGTDTQYF	TGTGCCAGCAGCTTGATGGGGGGCACAGATACGCAGTATTTT
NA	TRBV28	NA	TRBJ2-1	CASSFEQGHSYNEQFF	TGTGCCAGCAGTTTCGAACAGGGTCACAGCTACAATGAGCAGTTCTTC
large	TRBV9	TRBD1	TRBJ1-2	CASSVGQGIAGYTF	TGTGCCAGCAGCGTAGGACAGGGAATCGCTGGCTACACCTTC
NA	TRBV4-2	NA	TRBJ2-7	CASSQDGWGHSYEQYF	TGTGCCAGCAGCCAAGATGGGTGGGGTCACTCCTACGAGCAGTACTTC
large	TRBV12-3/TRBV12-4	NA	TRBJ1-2	CASSFPGYGYTF	TGTGCCAGCAGTTTTCCGGGTTATGGCTACACCTTC
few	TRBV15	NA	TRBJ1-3	CATSSGVGAHVGNIIYF	TGTGCCACCAGCTCAGGGGTGGGGGCCCATGTCGGAAACATCATATATTTT
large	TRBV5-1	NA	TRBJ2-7	CASSLVIGYEQYF	TGCGCCAGCAGCTTGGTAATCGGGTACGAGCAGTACTTC
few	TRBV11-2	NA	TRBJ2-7	CASSQSSLGEQYF	TGTGCCAGCAGCCAAAGTTCCCTGGGCGAGCAGTACTTC
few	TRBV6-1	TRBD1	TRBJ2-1	CASTGTGLNEQFF	TGTGCCAGCACTGGGACAGGTTTAAATGAGCAGTTCTTC
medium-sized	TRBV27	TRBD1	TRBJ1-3	CASSLRLGQGRTGNTIYF	TGTGCCAGCAGTTTAAGATTAGGACAGGGGCGTACCGGAAACACCATATATTTT
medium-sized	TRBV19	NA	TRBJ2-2	CASSTGGGVGRPNTGELFF	TGTGCCAGTAGTACAGGAGGAGGGGTCGGGCGACCGAACACCGGGGAGCTGTTTTTT
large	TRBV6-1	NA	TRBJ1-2	CASRETVNRVGYGYTF	TGTGCCAGCAGGGAAACAGTAAACAGGGTAGGCTATGGCTACACCTTC
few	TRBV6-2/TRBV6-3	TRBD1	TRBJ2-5	CASSYPGQYQETQYF	TGTGCCAGCAGTTACCCGGGACAGTACCAAGAGACCCAGTACTTC
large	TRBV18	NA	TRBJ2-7	CASSSLPSEQYF	TGTGCCAGCTCATCTCTTCCCTCAGAGCAGTACTTC
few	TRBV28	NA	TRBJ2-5	CASSRIRGQHQETQYF	TGTGCCAGCAGTCGCATTCGGGGCCAGCACCAAGAGACCCAGTACTTC